This T cell receptor (beta chain) was observed in a study of CD8 T cells in Susac syndrome. Study at large: When their blood was taken, the Susac syndrome patients had either not yet had any therapy, were taking corticosteroids, or were taking intravenous immunoglobulin alone.

TEMRA cells were FACS-enriched, unlike CD8+ and CD4+ T cells, which were negatively isolated. The CDR3 has 15 amino acids. Germline V gene lookup returns CDR1 SGHTA and CDR2 FQGTGA. Trimming left V 1 base short and J 3 bases short, with 9 bases between. Reverse transcription of 0.5 to 1 ug RNA was performed with random hexamers. Multiplex immunoSEQ PCR targeted 54 Vbeta and 13 Jbeta TCR beta segments. Each CDR3 protein is one row after TCRdb ran MiXCR on the immunoSEQ multiplex PCR reads. The sample includes about 100,000 distinct CDR3 sequences, around 96% seen only once; the top ten take approximately 0.3%.

The receptor comes from a human donor with Susac syndrome. The sequenced sample consisted of CD8+ T cells from PBMCs. The chain recombines TRBV7-3 with TRBJ1-4; D is ambiguous. The CDR3 nucleotides read TGTGCCAGCAGCTTAAGCGGCGGCCCTAATGAAAAACTGTTTTTT. It is translated as CASSLSGGPNEKLFF.